The 18 T cell receptor beta chains in this list originate from one sample, sequenced in a study of CD4 T cells in relation to SARS-CoV-2 and coronaviruses. CD4+ T cells from unexposed donors were obtained before the COVID-19 pandemic (2011-2018). Isolation of CD4+ T cells took place after nine to ten days in culture. No antigen has been identified for these receptors. Generated by immunoSEQ multiplex PCR, the TCRdb table keeps only in-frame clones and is missing some. The sample comprises more than 20,000 clones, just under 75% of which are singletons, and over 10% rests with the top ten. What was sequenced was CD4+ T cells from PBMCs, cultured in vitro. These receptors all stem from a human donor in good health.

V and J are TRBV7-9 and TRBJ2-7; either TRBD1 or TRBD2 may supply D (5 bases each). The CDR3 has 15 amino acids. Trimming took off 5 bases at V and 1 base at J, with 15 bases between the two ends. CDR1 and CDR2 (germline): SEHNR, FQNEAQ (reference sequence). In DNA, the CDR3 is TGTGCCAGCAGCGTACAAACGGGGCCTTCCTACGAGCAGTACTTC. Its protein product is CASSVQTGPSYEQYF.

This chain uses TRBV3-1 (or the pseudogene TRBV3-2) with TRBJ1-5; D unresolved. The germline V gene encodes CDR1 LGHDT and CDR2 YNNKEL (reference sequence). The CDR3 runs 14 residues. The V end was cut by 0 bases, the J end by 7 bases, with 10 bases between. The CDR3 nucleotides are TGTGCCAGCAGCCAAGATCTGGTAGGCCAGCCCCAGCATTTT. Its protein is CASSQDLVGQPQHF.

This clone was observed a handful of times. The rearrangement uses TRBV18 and TRBJ1-5; D might be TRBD1 (6 bases). The CDR3 runs 15 residues. Trimming took 6 bases from V and 2 from J, leaving 14 bases between them. Germline V gene lookup returns CDR1 KGHSH and CDR2 LQKENI. CDR3 residues: CASSITGKGNQPQHF. CDR3 bases: TGTGCCAGCTCCATAACAGGGAAGGGCAATCAGCCCCAGCATTTT.

This clone was seen only a few times. This chain links TRBV15 with TRBJ2-1; 10 bases are shared with TRBD1. V lost 0 bases, J lost 13 bases, and 3 bases stayed unmatched. Germline V gene data show CDR1 as LNHNV and CDR2 as YYDKDF (reference sequence). The CDR3 spans 13 residues. The CDR3 protein is CATSRERDRGQFF. The DNA of the CDR3 is TGTGCCACCAGCAGAGAGAGGGACAGGGGACAGTTCTTC.

The V gene is TRBV10-1, the J gene TRBJ2-2; the D call may be TRBD1 or TRBD2 (5 bases each). This CDR3 is 14 amino acids long. The germline CDR1 and CDR2 sequences are WNHNN and SYGVQD (reference sequence). Trimming shortened V by 6 bases and J by 3 bases, and 11 bases separated the two germline ends. Here the CDR3 DNA reads TGCGCCAGCAGGGTTATGGGGGACACCGGGGAGCTGTTTTTT. Amino acid sequence: CASRVMGDTGELFF.

The chain combines TRBV30 with TRBJ1-2, with D perhaps TRBD1 (6 bases). Trimming pared 4 bases from V and 8 bases from J, leaving 26 bases between. This CDR3 spans 16 amino acids. Germline V gene sequence: CDR1 GTSNPN, CDR2 SVGIG (reference sequence). CDR3 loop: CAWTRNAGGKARGYTF. Written as DNA, the CDR3 is TGTGCCTGGACACGGAACGCGGGGGGCAAGGCGAGAGGCTACACCTTC.

The chain employs TRBV7-9 and TRBJ2-5, with 9 bases aligning to TRBD2. Looked up from germline, CDR1 is SEHNR and CDR2 is FQNEAQ (reference sequence). With V trimmed by 2 bases and J by 4 bases, 17 bases remained unmatched. The CDR3 is 19 amino acids. CDR3 in DNA: TGTGCCAGCAGCTTAACGCGCGGCGGGAGGGCCAAAGCCGGAGAGACCCAGTACTTC. Translating gives CASSLTRGGRAKAGETQYF.

V and J are TRBV7-2 and TRBJ2-1; 8 nucleotides agree with TRBD1. V dropped 7 bases and J dropped 3; count of bases not matched to a gene: 5. Germline CDR1 SGHTA, CDR2 FQGNSA. The CDR3 loop spans 14 amino acids. CDR3 in DNA: TGTGCCAGCACCCGGACAGGGATCTACAATGAGCAGTTCTTC. It encodes CASTRTGIYNEQFF.

The chain uses TRBV7-8 and TRBJ2-6; 8 nucleotides align to TRBD2. Trimming took 2 bases from V and 0 from J; bases not matched to a gene: 6. Per the germline V gene, CDR1 is SGHVS and CDR2 is FQNEAQ. The CDR3 totals 18 residues. The CDR3 loop reads CASSLWGLEFSGANVLTF. The CDR3 DNA follows: TGTGCCAGCAGCTTATGGGGACTAGAATTCTCTGGGGCCAACGTCCTGACTTTC.

This rearrangement joins TRBV27 to TRBJ1-4; D possibly corresponds to TRBD1 (6 bases). CDR1 MNHEY and CDR2 SMNVEV come from the germline V gene (reference sequence). V shed 0 bases and J shed 2 bases, with 13 bases lying between them. This CDR3 is built from 17 residues. CDR3 in amino acids: CASSLSNGGATNEKLFF. The CDR3 DNA sequence: TGTGCCAGCAGTTTATCGAACGGGGGCGCGACTAATGAAAAACTGTTTTTT.

The chain couples TRBV24-1 to TRBJ1-4; D is unclear. V gave up 3 bases and J gave up 7 bases, with 8 bases separating them. This CDR3 spans 13 amino acids. Germline loops: CDR1 KGHDR, CDR2 SFDVKD. For the CDR3, the DNA is TGTGCCACCAGTGATGGACCGAGTGAAAAACTGTTTTTT. Amino acids: CATSDGPSEKLFF.

The chain is built from TRBV7-2 and TRBJ1-1; D remains ambiguous. Trimming removed 3 bases at V and 1 base at J, with 9 bases between. CDR1 is SGHTA and CDR2 is FQGNSA in the germline V gene. The CDR3 is 14 residues long. This CDR3 is CASSLRTGNTEAFF. CDR3 coding DNA: TGTGCCAGCAGCTTGCGGACGGGGAACACTGAAGCTTTCTTT. Supplemented by reference TRBV7-2 and TRBJ1-1, the full variable domain reads GAGVSQSPSNKVTEKGKDVELRCDPISGHTALYWYRQSLGQGLEFLIYFQGNSAPDKSGLPSDRFSAERTGGSVSTLTIQRTQQEDSAVYLCASSLRTGNTEAFFGQGTRLTVV.

The sample holds a few counts of this clone. The genes are TRBV25-1 and TRBJ1-6; weak D call: TRBD1 (6 bases). CDR1 is MGHDK, CDR2 SYGVNS, per germline. Trimming shortened V by 8 bases and J by 10 bases, and 18 bases separated the two germline ends. The CDR3 is 14 amino acids. As DNA, the CDR3 is TGTGCCAGCCAGGAACAGGGCGTGGGGTCACCCCTCCACTTT. Its translation: CASQEQGVGSPLHF. The variable domain in full, completed from reference TRBV25-1 and TRBJ1-6, reads EADIYQTPRYLVIGTGKKITLECSQTMGHDKMYWYQQDPGMELHLIHYSYGVNSTEKGDLSSESTVSRIRTEHFPLTLESARPSHTSQYLCASQEQGVGSPLHFGNGTRLTVT.

The chain uses TRBV12-3 or TRBV12-4 and TRBJ2-7; TRBD1 aligns across 9 bases. V trimming: 3 bases; J trimming: 7 bases; junction bases outside the gene matches: 1. The CDR3 covers 12 residues. CDR3 bases: TGTGCCAGCAGTTTGGGGACAGGGGAGCAGTACTTC. Residues: CASSLGTGEQYF.

The chain employs TRBV9 and TRBJ2-2; D gene uncertain. This CDR3 region has 13 residues. Germline-derived CDR1 and CDR2 are SGDLS and YYNGEE. V lost 0 bases, J lost 6 bases, and 6 bases lay in between. CDR3 sequence: CASSVGVPGELFF. The CDR3 bases are TGTGCCAGCAGCGTAGGGGTCCCCGGGGAGCTGTTTTTT.

This clone was seen only a few times. The chain uses TRBV20-1 and TRBJ1-1; D remains ambiguous. CDR1 and CDR2 (germline): DFQATT, SNEGSKA (reference sequence). This CDR3 has 10 residues. V lost 6 bases, J lost 7 bases, and 9 bases lay in between. For the CDR3, the DNA is TGCAGTGCGGAGTTGGGTGAAGCTTTCTTT. This encodes CSAELGEAFF.

V usage is TRBV19 and J usage is TRBJ1-6, with 8 bases matching TRBD1. Germline-derived CDR1 and CDR2 are LNHDA and SQIVND (reference sequence). The CDR3 spans 15 residues. With V trimmed by 5 bases and J by 10 bases, 10 bases remained unmatched. As DNA, the CDR3 is TGTGCCAGTAGTGCCCTCCCCGACAGGGGATCACCCCTCCACTTT. This gives the protein CASSALPDRGSPLHF.

This clone was detected a few times. V usage is TRBV19 and J usage is TRBJ1-2; D is undetermined. V was shortened by 0 bases and J by 4 bases, with 9 bases between the two germline ends. CDR1 and CDR2 (germline): LNHDA, SQIVND (reference sequence). This CDR3 is built from 14 residues. CDR3 sequence: CASSIDAGSYGYTF. The DNA of the CDR3 is TGTGCCAGTAGTATAGATGCGGGGAGCTATGGCTACACCTTC.